One sample yielded the 20 T cell receptor beta chains listed below, sequenced in a study of shared clonotypes between healthy human individuals. Terminally differentiated effector memory CD45RA+ cells were excluded by CCR7 positive selection of CD45RO-negative cells. Sequenced by immunoSEQ multiplex PCR; TCRdb stores in-frame clones only, minus some. The table shows roughly 2.1 million clones, with under 95% occurring only once. The sequencing sample was made of naive CD8+ T cells from PBMCs. The receptors were gathered from a man between 18 and 29 years old in good health. Some clones in this sample may be carry-over from other donors' samples.

This clone was seen only a few times. This chain links TRBV12-5 with TRBJ1-1, with D possibly matching TRBD1 (5 bases). This CDR3 comprises 13 residues. Between the trimmed V and J ends, which lost 5 bases and 1 base, there was a span of 8 bases. The germline V gene has CDR1 LGHNT and CDR2 FRNRAP. The CDR3 nucleotides read TGTGCTAGTGGTCCAGGGTCGAACACTGAAGCTTTCTTT. The encoded protein is CASGPGSNTEAFF.

CDR3 sequence (DNA): TGTGCCAGCAGTTACTCGTTAAGTCAGCCCCAGCATTTT. This sequence encodes CASSYSLSQPQHF. The chain has TRBV6-5 and TRBJ1-5; D remains ambiguous. V dropped 0 bases and J dropped 6 bases, with 6 bases sitting between them. The V gene's germline CDR1 is MNHEY and CDR2 SVGAGI. CDR3 size: 13 residues.

The V gene is TRBV27, the J gene TRBJ2-3; 7 positions match TRBD2. Germline lookup yields CDR1 MNHEY and CDR2 SMNVEV (reference sequence). V shed 7 bases, J shed 5 bases, and the junction held 12 bases outside the gene matches. The CDR3 is 15 amino acids. The CDR3: CASTSREGLIDTQYF. In DNA, the CDR3 is TGTGCCAGCACTTCGAGGGAGGGCCTTATAGATACGCAGTATTTT.

This CDR3 reads CASSSGETYEQYF. The CDR3 DNA is TGTGCCAGCAGTTCTGGTGAAACCTACGAGCAGTACTTC. The chain links TRBV7-3 to TRBJ2-7; D is unclear. The germline CDR1 and CDR2 sequences are SGHTA and FQGTGA. There are 13 residues in the CDR3. Trimming stripped 6 bases from V and 2 bases from J, with 11 bases between.

The chain recombines TRBV11-2 with TRBJ2-7; TRBD1 or TRBD2 may be the D gene (5 bases each). The CDR3 has 15 amino acids. Germline V lookup: CDR1 SGHAT, CDR2 FQNNGV. Between the trimmed V and J ends, which lost 1 base and 5 bases, there was a span of 15 bases. The CDR3 nucleotides are TGTGCCAGCAGCTTAGGAGAGGTGTGGGGGAACGAGCAGTACTTC. The encoded protein is CASSLGEVWGNEQYF.

The chain uses TRBV27 and TRBJ2-2; D not certain. In germline, CDR1 is MNHEY, CDR2 SMNVEV (reference sequence). The V end lost 3 bases, the J end lost 7 bases, and 6 bases lay between the germline ends. The CDR3 sequence is 12 residues long. This CDR3 reads CASSFAVGELFF. In DNA form, the CDR3 reads TGTGCCAGCAGTTTTGCGGTCGGGGAGCTGTTTTTT.

The gene calls are TRBV19 and TRBJ2-7; 9 bases align to TRBD1. Germline assignment: CDR1 LNHDA and CDR2 SQIVND (reference sequence). Losses at the gene ends were 1 base for V and 0 bases for J; bases not matched to a gene: 4. The CDR3 runs 16 residues. For the CDR3, the DNA is TGTGCCAGTAGTATAGCCGGGGGACAGGGCTCCTACGAGCAGTACTTC. This codes for CASSIAGGQGSYEQYF.

V gene TRBV27 combines with J gene TRBJ1-5; no clear D. V was pared by 2 bases and J by 1 base, with 15 bases between. This CDR3 has 17 residues. Germline V gives CDR1 MNHEY, CDR2 SMNVEV (reference sequence). The CDR3 here is CASSLQAAYGSNQPQHF. The CDR3, as DNA: TGTGCCAGCAGTTTACAAGCGGCGTACGGGAGCAATCAGCCCCAGCATTTT.

The chain joins TRBV27 to TRBJ1-2, with D maybe TRBD1 (5 bases). The germline gives CDR1 MNHEY, CDR2 SMNVEV (reference sequence). CDR3 length: 14 amino acids. V lost 4 bases and J 4 bases, leaving 13 bases between the germline ends. The CDR3 reads CASSYSGRSYGYTF. CDR3 in DNA: TGTGCCAGCAGTTACTCGGGACGGAGCTATGGCTACACCTTC.

The V gene is TRBV6-1, the J gene TRBJ2-7; a weak D match, TRBD1 (6 bases). V lost 1 base and J lost 6, with 13 bases in between. The CDR3 covers 14 residues. Looked up from germline, CDR1 is MNHNS and CDR2 is SASEGT. CDR3 in amino acids: CASSEVEGGAEQYF. The CDR3, as DNA: TGTGCCAGCAGTGAAGTGGAAGGGGGTGCCGAGCAGTACTTC.

The gene calls are TRBV27 and TRBJ2-1, with 13 positions matching TRBD2. In germline, CDR1 is MNHEY, CDR2 SMNVEV (reference sequence). The CDR3 sequence is 18 residues long. J gave up 8 bases and V 0 bases, and 10 bases lay outside the gene matches. The CDR3: CASSLSLGLAGVIDEQFF. In DNA form, the CDR3 reads TGTGCCAGCAGTTTATCCCTTGGACTAGCGGGAGTGATCGATGAGCAGTTCTTC.

This chain uses TRBV2 with TRBJ2-7, with 7 bases aligning to TRBD1. Germline V gene data show CDR1 as SNHLY and CDR2 as FYNNEI. Losses at the gene ends were 4 bases for V and 2 bases for J; bases not matched to a gene: 14. The CDR3 covers 17 residues. CDR3 protein: CASSVPRFGTDPYEQYF. CDR3 DNA: TGTGCCAGCAGTGTACCCCGATTTGGGACAGACCCCTACGAGCAGTACTTC.

This chain uses TRBV11-1 with TRBJ2-6, with 7 nucleotides matching TRBD1. This CDR3 is built from 18 residues. Trimming removed 0 bases from V and 3 bases from J; junction bases left unmatched: 8. Germline V gene sequence: CDR1 SGHAT, CDR2 FQDESV (reference sequence). The chain's CDR3 is CASSLAMGTVSGANVLTF. The CDR3 DNA is TGTGCCAGCAGCTTAGCGATGGGGACAGTTAGTGGGGCCAACGTCCTGACTTTC.

The V call is TRBV28, the J call TRBJ2-1; tentative D call: TRBD1 (6 bases). In germline, CDR1 is MDHEN, CDR2 SYDVKM. The V and J ends lost 11 bases and 4 bases respectively, with 15 bases between them. The CDR3 is 13 residues long. The CDR3, as DNA: TGTGCCGGTGGGACACAGAGTTACAATGAGCAGTTCTTC. This codes for CAGGTQSYNEQFF.

The V call is TRBV5-5, the J call TRBJ2-5, with D possibly TRBD1 on 5 matching bases. CDR1 and CDR2 from the germline V gene are SGHKS and YYEKEE (reference sequence). Trimming shortened V by 0 bases and J by 4 bases, and 13 bases separated the two germline ends. CDR3 length equals 15 residues. The CDR3 DNA reads as TGTGCCAGCAGCTTGGGGGGCTTAGTCGGAGAGACCCAGTACTTC. Translated, it gives CASSLGGLVGETQYF.

This CDR3 is CASSTRDPNQPQHF. CDR3 DNA: TGTGCCAGCAGTACCAGGGATCCCAATCAGCCCCAGCATTTT. The V and J genes are TRBV28 and TRBJ1-5; TRBD1 might be the D (5 bases). The CDR3 is made up of 14 amino acids. Trimming shortened V by 5 bases and J by 3 bases, and 11 bases separated the two germline ends. Germline values: CDR1 MDHEN, CDR2 SYDVKM.

V is TRBV5-1 and J is TRBJ1-2; tentative D call: TRBD1 (5 bases). This CDR3 has 15 residues. With 4 bases removed from V and 4 bases from J, the gap between germline ends came to 17 bases. The germline CDR1 and CDR2 sequences are SGHRS and YFSETQ. In DNA, the CDR3 is TGCGCCAGCAGCGGAAACCGGGACGGTGGCTATGGCTACACCTTC. It yields the protein CASSGNRDGGYGYTF.

This rearrangement joins TRBV7-8 to TRBJ2-7; 10 bases map to TRBD2. V dropped 3 bases and J dropped 5; count of bases not matched to a gene: 10. CDR3 size: 16 residues. The germline gives CDR1 SGHVS, CDR2 FQNEAQ. CDR3 amino acids: CASSLHPSGSFNEQYF. The CDR3 DNA follows: TGTGCCAGCAGCTTGCACCCTAGCGGGAGTTTCAACGAGCAGTACTTC.

The chain uses TRBV11-2 and TRBJ2-3; no firm D call. Looked up from germline, CDR1 is SGHAT and CDR2 is FQNNGV. The CDR3 is 16 residues long. Trimming took 5 bases from V and 2 from J, leaving 17 bases between them. DNA for the CDR3: TGTGCCAGCAGCCCCCGTGCCCTCCAGACCACAGATACGCAGTATTTT. The encoded protein is CASSPRALQTTDTQYF.

The V and J genes are TRBV9 and TRBJ2-7; TRBD1 is a possible D gene (6 bases). Germline CDR1 reads SGDLS; CDR2 reads YYNGEE. CDR3 size: 17 residues. Trimming took 3 bases from V and 5 from J, leaving 24 bases between them. CDR3: CASSASSSRGYRDEQYF. In DNA form, the CDR3 reads TGTGCCAGCAGCGCCTCCTCCTCCAGGGGTTACAGGGACGAGCAGTACTTC.